The sequence of this TCR beta chain was determined in a study of T cells in Graves' hyperthyroidism and ophthalmopathy. RNA transcripts served as the template for amplifying TCR beta CDR3 regions. HTBI primers drove first-round RT-PCR of the TCR CDR3. Using its own MiXCR run on the multiplex PCR reads, TCRdb lists one record per CDR3 protein. The repertoire holds around 420,000 distinct CDR3 sequences, with 12% to 15% as singletons. The V end was cut by 0 bases, the J end by 0 bases, with 10 bases between. This CDR3 has 16 residues. The germline CDR1 and CDR2 sequences are SGDLS and YYNGEE. PBMCs came from more than 9 ml fresh peripheral blood.

This sequence joins TRBV9 and TRBJ2-4; D may be TRBD1 (6 bases). Sequences were obtained from blood. The origin of this receptor is a woman aged 18-29 years with Graves' hyperthyroidism. The CDR3, as DNA: TGTGCCAGCAGCGTAGGGGCAGGGGCAGCCAAAAACATTCAGTACTTC. Its translation is CASSVGAGAAKNIQYF.